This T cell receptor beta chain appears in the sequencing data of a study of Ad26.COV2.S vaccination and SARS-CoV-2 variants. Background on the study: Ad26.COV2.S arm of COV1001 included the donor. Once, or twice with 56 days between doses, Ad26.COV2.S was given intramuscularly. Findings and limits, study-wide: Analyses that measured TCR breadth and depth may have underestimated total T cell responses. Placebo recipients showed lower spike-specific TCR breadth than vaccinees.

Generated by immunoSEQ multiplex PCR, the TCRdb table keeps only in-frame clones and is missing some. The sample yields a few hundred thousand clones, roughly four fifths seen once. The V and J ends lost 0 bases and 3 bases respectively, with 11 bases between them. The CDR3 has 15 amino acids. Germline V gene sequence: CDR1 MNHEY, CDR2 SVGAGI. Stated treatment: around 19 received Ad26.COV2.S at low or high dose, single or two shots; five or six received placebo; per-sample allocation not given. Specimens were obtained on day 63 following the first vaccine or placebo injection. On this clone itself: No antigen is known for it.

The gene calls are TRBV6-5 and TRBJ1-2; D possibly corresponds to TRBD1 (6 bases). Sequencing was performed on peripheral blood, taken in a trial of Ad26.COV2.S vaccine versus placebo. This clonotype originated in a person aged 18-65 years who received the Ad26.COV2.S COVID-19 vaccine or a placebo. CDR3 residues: CASSYSTRGDYGYTF. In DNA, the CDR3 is TGTGCCAGCAGTTACTCCACTAGGGGGGACTATGGCTACACCTTC.